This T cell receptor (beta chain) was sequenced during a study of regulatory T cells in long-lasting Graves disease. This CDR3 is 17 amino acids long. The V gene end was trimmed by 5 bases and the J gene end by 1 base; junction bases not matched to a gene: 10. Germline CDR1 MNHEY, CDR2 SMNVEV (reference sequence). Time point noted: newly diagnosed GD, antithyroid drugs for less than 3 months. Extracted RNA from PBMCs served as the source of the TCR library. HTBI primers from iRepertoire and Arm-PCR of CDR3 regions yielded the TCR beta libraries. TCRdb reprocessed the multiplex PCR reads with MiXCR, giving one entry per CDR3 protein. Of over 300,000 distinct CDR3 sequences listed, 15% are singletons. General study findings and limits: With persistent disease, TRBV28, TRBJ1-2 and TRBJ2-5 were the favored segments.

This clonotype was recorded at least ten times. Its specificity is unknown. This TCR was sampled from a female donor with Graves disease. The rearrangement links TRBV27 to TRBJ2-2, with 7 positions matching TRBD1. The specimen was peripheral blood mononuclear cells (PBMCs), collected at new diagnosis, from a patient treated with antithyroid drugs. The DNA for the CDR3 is TGTGCCAGCAGTGAGACAGGACAGGCGGAGAACACCGGGGAGCTGTTTTTT. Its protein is CASSETGQAENTGELFF.